The present T cell receptor (beta chain) was sequenced within a study of shared clonotypes between healthy human individuals. Germline CDR1 and CDR2: SGHAT and FQNNGV. Trimming took 5 bases from V and 9 from J; bases not matched to a gene: 6. CDR3 length: 13 residues. Positively selected for CCR7, the CD45RO-negative cells used as naive CD8 cells excluded terminally differentiated effector memory CD45RA+ cells. This table comes from immunoSEQ multiplex PCR, and its TCRdb copy is limited to in-frame clones, with some not included. The repertoire has millions of clones, over 85% of them found once; the top ten carry 0.85% to 1.3%. As regards this clone: The antigen remains unidentified.

Regarding the study as a whole: Roughly 5.3% of naive CD4 clonotypes were common to several donors.

The source material was naive CD8+ T cells sorted from blood. The origin of this receptor is a man younger than 35 in good health. V and J are TRBV11-2 and TRBJ2-1; 8 bases are shared with TRBD2. The CDR3 nucleotides are TGTGCCAGCAGCCCGGGAGCGGGAGCTGAGCAGTTCTTC. The encoded protein is CASSPGAGAEQFF.